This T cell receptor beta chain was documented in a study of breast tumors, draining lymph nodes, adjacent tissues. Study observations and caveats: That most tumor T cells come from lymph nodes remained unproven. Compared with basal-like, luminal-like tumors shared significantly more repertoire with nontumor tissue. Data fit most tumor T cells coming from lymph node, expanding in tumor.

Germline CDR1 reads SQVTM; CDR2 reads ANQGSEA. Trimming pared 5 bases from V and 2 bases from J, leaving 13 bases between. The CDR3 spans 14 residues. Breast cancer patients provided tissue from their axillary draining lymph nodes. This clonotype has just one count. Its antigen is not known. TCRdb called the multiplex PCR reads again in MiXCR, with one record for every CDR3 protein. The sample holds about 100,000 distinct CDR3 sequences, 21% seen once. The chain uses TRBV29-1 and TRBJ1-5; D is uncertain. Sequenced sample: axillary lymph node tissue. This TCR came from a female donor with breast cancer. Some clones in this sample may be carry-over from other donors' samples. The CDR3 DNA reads TGCAGCGTTACCGCCGGTTCGGGCAATCAGCCCCAGCATTTT. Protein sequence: CSVTAGSGNQPQHF.